This passage covers 5 T cell receptor beta chains from one sample sequenced in a study of T cell repertoires in cytomegalovirus infection. No antigens are known for them. In TCRdb, the reads were re-called with MiXCR into one record per CDR3 protein. The sample has 55,000 to 70,000 distinct CDR3 sequences, around 21% seen once. The material sequenced was PBMCs, sequenced either directly or after in vitro stimulation (not recorded which). The receptors were gathered from a human donor in good health (CMV status not recorded). Some clones in this sample may be carry-over from other donors' samples.

This chain joins TRBV6-1 and TRBJ2-7, with 8 bases lining up with TRBD2. Germline trimming cut 6 bases from V and 1 base from J; bases unmatched to any gene: 8. This CDR3 region has 15 residues. CDR1 and CDR2 from the germline V gene are MNHNS and SASEGT. The CDR3 spells CASSPGLGISYEQYF. In DNA form, the CDR3 reads TGTGCCAGCAGCCCGGGACTAGGAATATCCTACGAGCAGTACTTC.

The chain combines TRBV27 with TRBJ2-1, with 13 positions matching TRBD2. V trimming: 5 bases; J trimming: 5 bases; junction bases outside the gene matches: 3. This CDR3 has 15 amino acids. Germline V CDR1 and CDR2: MNHEY, SMNVEV (reference sequence). CDR3 sequence (DNA): TGTGCCAGCAGTCCTGGGACTAGCGGGAACAATGAGCAGTTCTTC. It specifies CASSPGTSGNNEQFF.

This clonotype was detected a few times. The chain carries TRBV10-3 and TRBJ2-3, with 11 bases that match TRBD2. The CDR3 totals 15 residues. V lost 10 bases, J lost 0 bases, and 6 bases stayed unmatched. The germline gives CDR1 ENHRY, CDR2 SYGVKD. CDR3 sequence: CATASGRTSTDTQYF. The CDR3 DNA is TGTGCCACAGCTAGCGGGAGGACAAGCACAGATACGCAGTATTTT.

Points on this clonotype: A much larger clone lies a single base off, so this may be a read error. This likely comes from a read error, as the CDR3 has no conserved phenylalanine or tryptophan at its end. The chain carries TRBV12-3 or TRBV12-4 and TRBJ2-2; TRBD1 aligns across 7 bases. The V and J ends lost 1 base and 1 base, in that order; junction bases with no gene match: 0. CDR3 length: 15 amino acids. The CDR3 DNA reads TGTGCCAGCAGTTTAGGGGACAGGAACACCGGGGAGCTGTTTTCT. This codes for CASSLGDRNTGELFS.

This clonotype has only a few counts. V and J are TRBV12-3 or TRBV12-4 and TRBJ2-7, with 7 bases aligning to TRBD1. J lost 3 bases, V lost 8 bases, and 4 bases had no gene match. The CDR3 is made up of 12 amino acids. CDR3 sequence: CASGGQVYEQYF. DNA of the CDR3: TGTGCCAGCGGAGGACAGGTCTACGAGCAGTACTTC.